A single sample gave rise to the 29 T cell receptor beta chains below, sequenced in a study of a mutant IDH1 vaccine in newly diagnosed glioma. TCRdb keeps only in-frame clones here, not all; method: immunoSEQ multiplex PCR. Of tens of thousands of clones detected, 82% appear once; the ten largest clones hold 13%. Their antigens are not known. The time point denotes: week 23, last vaccination. Vaccinated patients received 300 ug of mutant IDH1 20-mer peptide per dose, with topical imiquimod. The sample in question was PBMCs, obtained from a glioma patient whose treatment included an IDH1 peptide vaccine. These TCRs come from a man aged 25 to 45 with glioma.

The CDR3 sequence is CASSPDREQYF. For the CDR3, the DNA is TGCGCCAGCAGCCCCGACAGGGAGCAGTACTTC. The chain links TRBV5-1 to TRBJ2-7; tentatively, D is TRBD1 (6 bases). V dropped 4 bases and J dropped 7 bases, with 9 bases sitting between them. Germline values: CDR1 SGHRS, CDR2 YFSETQ. The CDR3 runs to 11 residues.

The chain uses TRBV5-1 and TRBJ1-1, with no clear D. This CDR3 comprises 15 residues. V gave up 0 bases and J gave up 0 bases, with 9 bases separating them. From germline, CDR1 is SGHRS and CDR2 YFSETQ. DNA for the CDR3: TGCGCCAGCAGCTTGGGACACGGGGTGAACACTGAAGCTTTCTTT. Amino acids: CASSLGHGVNTEAFF.

The CDR3 loop reads CASSYSREEGNTEAFF. The CDR3 nucleotides read TGTGCCAGCAGTTACTCTCGGGAGGAGGGGAACACTGAAGCTTTCTTT. The V call is TRBV6-5, the J call TRBJ1-1; D gene uncertain. This CDR3 comprises 16 residues. Trimming stripped 0 bases from V and 1 base from J, with 12 bases between. Germline V lookup: CDR1 MNHEY, CDR2 SVGAGI.

The chain has TRBV27 and TRBJ1-1; TRBD1 matches at 7 bases. The germline V gene encodes CDR1 MNHEY and CDR2 SMNVEV (reference sequence). The CDR3 loop spans 15 amino acids. The V segment lost 7 bases and the J segment 0 bases; nucleotides outside the gene matches: 8. CDR3 nucleotide sequence: TGTGCCAGCACCCGGCGCGACAGGGTGAACACTGAAGCTTTCTTT. Translation gives CASTRRDRVNTEAFF.

The chain joins TRBV14 to TRBJ2-3; D tentatively reads TRBD1 or TRBD2 (5 bases each). V was clipped by 1 base and J by 7 bases, with 12 bases between them. This CDR3 is built from 14 residues. Germline CDR1 SGHDN, CDR2 FVKESK. CDR3 sequence (DNA): TGTGCCAGCAGCCAAGCCGGGACGGGTAATACGCAGTATTTT. Translating gives CASSQAGTGNTQYF.

Of note for this clone: This CDR3 is also generated by other DNA sequences in the sample. The V call is TRBV5-1, the J call TRBJ2-7; D unclear. Per germline, CDR1 SGHRS and CDR2 YFSETQ. There are 13 residues in the CDR3. Trimming stripped 2 bases from V and 2 bases from J, with 8 bases between. This chain's CDR3 is CASSLGPAYEQYF. In DNA, the CDR3 is TGCGCCAGCAGCTTAGGCCCAGCCTACGAGCAGTACTTC.

This clone was seen a few times. Other DNA sequences in this specimen translate into the identical CDR3. The chain is built from TRBV30 and TRBJ2-3; the match to TRBD2 covers 10 bases. CDR1 is GTSNPN, CDR2 SVGIG, per germline (reference sequence). Unmatched junction bases numbered 2, after V lost 3 bases and J lost 2 bases. The CDR3 covers 14 residues. The CDR3 DNA reads TGTGCCTGGAGACTAGCGGGGACCACAGATACGCAGTATTTT. Its protein is CAWRLAGTTDTQYF.

The chain is built from TRBV7-9 and TRBJ1-2; the D gene is possibly TRBD1 (5 bases). This CDR3 is 13 amino acids long. Trimming took 6 bases from V and 3 from J, leaving 11 bases between them. The germline CDR1 and CDR2 sequences are SEHNR and FQNEAQ (reference sequence). Here the CDR3 reads CASRSRGDYGYTF. The CDR3 DNA reads TGTGCCAGCAGATCGCGGGGGGACTATGGCTACACCTTC. Complete variable domain (other parts from reference TRBV7-9 and TRBJ1-2): DTGVSQNPRHKITKRGQNVTFRCDPISEHNRLYWYRQTLGQGPEFLTYFQNEAQLEKSRLLSDRFSAERPKGSFSTLEIQRTEQGDSAMYLCASRSRGDYGYTFGSGTRLTVV.

The chain combines TRBV5-4 with TRBJ2-3; D uncertain. Trimming shortened V by 4 bases and J by 1 base, and 4 bases separated the two germline ends. The germline V gene encodes CDR1 SGHNT and CDR2 YYREEE (reference sequence). This CDR3 spans 12 amino acids. CDR3 in amino acids: CASSPGTDTQYF. In DNA, the CDR3 is TGTGCCAGCAGCCCCGGCACAGATACGCAGTATTTT.

The chain joins TRBV29-1 to TRBJ1-6, with D uncertain. This CDR3 comprises 13 residues. Trimming pared 2 bases from V and 7 bases from J, leaving 9 bases between. Germline CDR1 is SQVTM and CDR2 is ANQGSEA. The CDR3 coding sequence is TGCAGCGTTGAAAACAGTTTCAATTCACCCCTCCACTTT. It specifies CSVENSFNSPLHF.

The rearrangement links TRBV5-5 to TRBJ1-3; no clear D. The germline V gene has CDR1 SGHKS and CDR2 YYEKEE (reference sequence). V lost 4 bases and J lost 2, with 10 bases in between. The CDR3 spans 14 residues. The CDR3 DNA reads TGTGCCAGCAGCGCGCCGGGGACTGGAAACACCATATATTTT. As protein: CASSAPGTGNTIYF.

This chain uses TRBV27 with TRBJ1-4; 7 bases are shared with TRBD1. Germline V gives CDR1 MNHEY, CDR2 SMNVEV (reference sequence). This CDR3 is 16 amino acids long. The trim removed 3 bases at V and 3 bases at J, leaving 7 bases unmatched. The CDR3 region is CASSLDRTAANEKLFF. For the CDR3, the DNA is TGTGCCAGCAGTTTGGACAGGACGGCGGCTAATGAAAAACTGTTTTTT.

The J gene is TRBJ1-1, the V gene TRBV11-2; no clear D. The CDR3 spans 14 residues. With 6 bases removed from V and 5 bases from J, the gap between germline ends came to 16 bases. Germline lookup yields CDR1 SGHAT and CDR2 FQNNGV. The CDR3 reads CASSIKGRGTEAFF. CDR3 bases: TGTGCCAGCAGTATAAAGGGCAGAGGGACTGAAGCTTTCTTT.

The chain couples TRBV5-1 to TRBJ2-6; D is perhaps TRBD1 (6 bases). This CDR3 comprises 15 residues. The germline V gene has CDR1 SGHRS and CDR2 YFSETQ. Trimming removed 4 bases from V and 1 base from J, with 9 bases in between. This CDR3 reads CASSGTGSGANVLTF. As DNA, the CDR3 is TGCGCCAGCAGCGGAACAGGGTCTGGGGCCAACGTCCTGACTTTC.

The chain links TRBV7-8 to TRBJ2-3; 10 bases line up with TRBD2. V trimming: 5 bases; J trimming: 7 bases; junction bases outside the gene matches: 9. This CDR3 comprises 15 residues. Germline CDR1 reads SGHVS; CDR2 reads FQNEAQ. DNA for the CDR3: TGTGCCAGCAGCACTGGACTAGCGGAGGGTAATACGCAGTATTTT. Amino acids: CASSTGLAEGNTQYF.

The chain combines TRBV30 with TRBJ1-4, with no clear D. Trimming pared 0 bases from V and 5 bases from J, leaving 13 bases between. This CDR3 spans 15 amino acids. The germline CDR1 and CDR2 sequences are GTSNPN and SVGIG (reference sequence). CDR3 loop: CAWSVPPTPNEKLFF. Here the CDR3 DNA reads TGTGCCTGGAGTGTTCCACCGACCCCAAATGAAAAACTGTTTTTT.

The V call is TRBV23-1, the J call TRBJ2-7; 7 bases are shared with TRBD1. TRBV23-1 is known as an ORF, though its function is uncertain. Trimming took 6 bases from V and 3 from J; bases not matched to a gene: 11. The CDR3 sequence is 15 residues long. The CDR3 nucleotides read TGCGCCAGCAGCCCTCACAGGGGTGATTACTACGAGCAGTACTTC. This gives the protein CASSPHRGDYYEQYF.

This chain uses TRBV2 with TRBJ2-3; 10 nucleotides align to TRBD2. V lost 7 bases to trimming and J lost 0 bases; unmatched junction nucleotides: 4. This CDR3 has 15 residues. Germline CDR1 and CDR2: SNHLY and FYNNEI. CDR3 bases: TGTGCCAGCAAGCGGGAGGGCGGCAGCACAGATACGCAGTATTTT. This translates into CASKREGGSTDTQYF.

The V gene is TRBV10-2, the J gene TRBJ1-1; TRBD1 matches at 7 bases. The J segment lost 1 base and the V segment lost 4 bases, leaving 3 bases of the junction unmatched. The CDR3 spans 14 residues. Per germline, CDR1 WSHSY and CDR2 SAAADI. CDR3 DNA sequence: TGCGCCAGCAGTGCATGGACAGGGAACACTGAAGCTTTCTTT. As protein: CASSAWTGNTEAFF.

This chain joins TRBV27 and TRBJ1-1; TRBD1 might be the D (6 bases). This CDR3 is 17 amino acids long. The germline CDR1 and CDR2 sequences are MNHEY and SMNVEV (reference sequence). The V end was cut by 7 bases, the J end by 11 bases, with 32 bases between. The CDR3 DNA follows: TGTGCCAGCATAGGGGGTTCGGGGCAAGTGGCAGGGTCTAGGGCTTTCTTT. This codes for CASIGGSGQVAGSRAFF.

The chain carries TRBV19 and TRBJ2-5, with 9 positions matching TRBD2. Trimming cost V 7 bases and J 5 bases; bases outside gene matches: 5. There are 13 residues in the CDR3. Germline CDR1 LNHDA, CDR2 SQIVND (reference sequence). CDR3 sequence: CASTPGLAETQYF. DNA for the CDR3: TGTGCCAGTACCCCCGGACTAGCGGAGACCCAGTACTTC.

This chain uses TRBV5-1 with TRBJ2-1; 11 positions agree with TRBD2. The length of the CDR3 is 17 residues. Germline lookup yields CDR1 SGHRS and CDR2 YFSETQ. The V segment lost 2 bases and the J segment 10 bases; nucleotides outside the gene matches: 14. The CDR3 reads CASSFGTSGGRVGEQFF. The CDR3, as DNA: TGCGCCAGCAGCTTCGGGACTAGCGGAGGGCGGGTCGGAGAGCAGTTCTTC.

The J gene is TRBJ1-1, the V gene TRBV7-6; 7 bases align to TRBD1. CDR1 is SGHVS and CDR2 is FNYEAQ in the germline V gene. The CDR3 runs 15 residues. After removal of 6 bases from V and 5 bases from J, the junction contained 12 bases not matched to a gene. The CDR3 is CASRKRQGRDTEAFF. DNA of the CDR3: TGTGCCAGCAGAAAAAGACAGGGTAGGGATACTGAAGCTTTCTTT.

This sequence joins TRBV6-6 and TRBJ2-5, with TRBD1 identical over 10 bases. The V gene's germline CDR1 is MNHNY and CDR2 SVGAGI (reference sequence). The CDR3 spans 11 residues. This chain's CDR3 is CATGGGETQYF. CDR3 DNA: TGTGCGACAGGGGGCGGGGAGACCCAGTACTTC.

J is TRBJ1-6 and V is TRBV27, with TRBD1 identical over 7 bases. The V segment lost 4 bases and the J segment 7 bases; nucleotides outside the gene matches: 7. The germline V gene has CDR1 MNHEY and CDR2 SMNVEV (reference sequence). The CDR3 totals 15 residues. CDR3 loop: CASSYDRVGNSPLHF. As DNA, the CDR3 is TGTGCCAGCAGTTATGACAGGGTGGGGAATTCACCCCTCCACTTT.

V is TRBV21-1 and J is TRBJ2-1; TRBD2 reflects the table's D call only, with no check against the DNA. TRBV21-1 is a documented pseudogene. This CDR3 spans 13 amino acids. CDR3 sequence: CARRGTPHNEQFF. In nucleotides, the CDR3 is TGTGCCCGGCGGGGAACCCCACACAATGAGCAGTTCTTC.

The chain links TRBV7-9 to TRBJ2-7; D ambiguous. This CDR3 has 14 amino acids. The V gene lost 2 bases and the J gene lost 5 bases, with 13 bases spanning the gap. Germline values: CDR1 SEHNR, CDR2 FQNEAQ (reference sequence). The CDR3 DNA is TGTGCCAGCAGCTTAATGACGGTTTCCCACGAGCAGTACTTC. This translates into CASSLMTVSHEQYF.

The chain couples TRBV4-1 to TRBJ1-1, with TRBD1 as a possible D gene (6 bases). Germline CDR1 MGHRA, CDR2 YSYEKL. The V end lost 5 bases, the J end lost 1 base, and 14 bases lay between the germline ends. This CDR3 comprises 15 residues. The CDR3 sequence: CASSTAQGENTEAFF. The CDR3 DNA follows: TGCGCCAGCAGCACAGCACAGGGAGAGAACACTGAAGCTTTCTTT.

The rearrangement uses TRBV7-9 and TRBJ2-7; 9 bases match TRBD1. CDR1 SEHNR and CDR2 FQNEAQ come from the germline V gene (reference sequence). The CDR3 runs to 16 residues. After removal of 5 bases from V and 5 bases from J, the junction contained 13 bases not matched to a gene. Written as DNA, the CDR3 is TGTGCCAGCAGCCGAAAAAGGACAGGGGCCGGAAACGAGCAGTACTTC. Translating it yields CASSRKRTGAGNEQYF.